A selection of T cell receptor beta chains follows, all from one sample in a study of tumor and adjacent non-tumor tissue in lung cancer. TCRdb re-analysed the multiplex PCR reads in MiXCR, keeping a single row per CDR3 protein. The repertoire consists of under 150,000 distinct CDR3 sequences, with approximately 71% occurring once and the leading ten covering roughly 13%. What was sequenced was lung tumor tissue. The receptors come from a man aged 30 to 39 with non-small cell lung cancer. CDR3s include the opening cysteine and the closing phenylalanine or tryptophan. The D gene is left open where the match is weak. Size tells how often a clone was seen (once, few, many) or the class of an expanded clone, and some rows leave it out.

abundance,j_gene,v_gene,d_gene,CDR3aa,CDR3nt
medium-sized,TRBJ2-7,TRBV11-2,-,CASSLSHSPYEQYF,TGTGCCAGCAGCTTAAGTCACAGCCCCTACGAGCAGTACTTC
-,TRBJ2-1,TRBV11-2,TRBD2,CASSLIPGGNNEQFF,TGCGCCAGCAGCTTGATTCCGGGAGGGAATAATGAGCAGTTCTTC
-,TRBJ2-1,TRBV12-3/TRBV12-4,TRBD1,CASSALRGTGGSSYNEQLF,TGTGCCAGCAGTGCACTTCGTGGGACAGGGGGGAGCTCCTACAATGAGCAGCTCTTC
-,TRBJ2-5,TRBV7-9,TRBD2,CASSPAGGPVETWYF,TGTGCCAGCAGCCCCGCGGGGGGGCCCGTGGAGACCTGGTACTTC
few,TRBJ2-5,TRBV7-2,-,CASSLGRGLRVGETQYF,TGTGCCAGCAGCCTAGGCCGGGGTCTGCGCGTGGGGGAGACCCAGTACTTC
-,TRBJ2-7,TRBV10-3,TRBD2,CAISEVSGDLYEQYF,TGTGCCATTAGTGAGGTTAGCGGGGACCTTTACGAGCAGTATTTC
-,TRBJ2-3,TRBV11-2,-,CATSSNLGNIDTKYF,TGTGCCACCAGCTCTAACTTAGGAAACATAGATACGAAGTATTTT
many,TRBJ2-5,TRBV6-2/TRBV6-3,TRBD2,CASSYVSGGQETQYF,TGTGCCAGCAGTTACGTTAGCGGGGGCCAAGAGACCCAGTACTTC
-,TRBJ2-7,TRBV6-5,-,CASSSLEGEQYF,TGTGCCAGCAGTTCCTTGGAGGGAGAGCAGTACTTC
-,TRBJ2-1,TRBV7-9,TRBD2,CASSLLTSGRVGEQFF,TGTGCCAGCAGCTTGCTGACTAGCGGGAGGGTCGGTGAGCAGTTCTTC
-,TRBJ2-7,TRBV7-9,-,CASSPGWEQHF,TGTGCCAGCAGCCCCGGTTGGGAGCAGCACTTC
-,TRBJ2-3,TRBV5-1,TRBD1,CASSRGQGTDTQCF,TGCGCCAGCAGCCGAGGACAGGGCACAGATACGCAATGTTTT
-,TRBJ1-5,TRBV5-4,TRBD1,CAGSFGQGNQPQHF,TGCGCCGGCAGCTTCGGACAGGGGAATCAGCCCCAGCATTTT
once,TRBJ2-5,TRBV5-8,-,CASSSVAAYNQETQYF,TGCGCCAGCAGCTCGGTGGCAGCGTATAACCAAGAGACCCAGTACTTC
-,TRBJ2-1,TRBV7-3,-,CASSLELYNEQLF,TGTGCCAGCAGCCTAGAGTTATACAATGAGCAGCTCTTC
-,TRBJ2-3,TRBV21-1,-,CASSKVFKGPLTDTQYF,TGTGCCAGCAGCAAAGTTTTTAAGGGGCCCCTCACAGATACGCAGTATTTT
once,TRBJ2-7,TRBV5-6,-,CASSWRDWYPEQYF,TGTGCCAGCAGCTGGAGGGACTGGTATCCCGAGCAGTACTTC
-,TRBJ1-4,TRBV20-1,TRBD1,CSVRVLTGGREKLFF,TGCAGTGTTAGAGTTCTAACAGGGGGCCGAGAAAAACTGTTTTTC
-,TRBJ2-3,TRBV7-3,TRBD1,CASSLMGQSTDTQYF,TGTGCCAGCAGTTTAATGGGACAGAGCACAGATACGCAGTATTTT
many,TRBJ2-5,TRBV29-1,-,CSVMDAYQETQYF,TGCAGCGTTATGGACGCGTACCAAGAGACCCAGTACTTC
once,TRBJ2-2,TRBV5-1,TRBD1,CTSSSKTGPNTGELFF,TGCACCAGCAGCTCGAAGACAGGGCCGAACACCGGGGAGCTGTTTTTT
few,TRBJ2-3,TRBV4-3,TRBD1,CAGSQGTGGPDTQYF,TGCGCCGGCAGCCAAGGGACAGGGGGACCAGATACGCAGTATTTT
once,TRBJ2-5,TRBV10-3,-,CAISESMRGVETQYF,TGTGCCATCAGTGAGTCAATGCGGGGTGTGGAGACCCAGTACTTC
-,TRBJ2-3,TRBV11-3,-,CASSATGRTDTQYF,TGTGCCAGCAGCGCGACTGGGAGGACAGATACGCAGTATTTT
few,TRBJ2-2,TRBV20-1,TRBD1,CSAVKQGANTGELFF,TGCAGTGCAGTGAAGCAGGGGGCGAACACCGGGGAGCTGTTTTTT
many,TRBJ1-2,TRBV5-6,-,CASSLGQYGYTF,TGTGCCAGCAGCTTGGGACAGTATGGCTACACCTTC
-,TRBJ2-1,TRBV20-1,-,CNARAAEGYNEQFF,TGCAATGCCCGGGCGGCGGAAGGCTACAATGAGCAGTTCTTC
many,TRBJ2-7,TRBV11-2,TRBD1,CASSVDRAEVF,TGTGCCAGCAGCGTGGACAGGGCGGAAGTCTTC
-,TRBJ2-2,TRBV20-1,-,CSARDSQAGDAWELFF,TGCAGTGCTAGAGATTCCCAAGCGGGTGACGCCTGGGAGCTGTTTTTT
-,TRBJ2-1,TRBV20-1,-,CSASPLSGVYNEQFF,TGCAGTGCTAGCCCCCTTAGCGGAGTCTACAATGAGCAGTTCTTC
-,TRBJ2-4,TRBV11-1,-,CASTHSGGAIKNIQYF,TGTGCCAGCACCCACTCAGGCGGGGCGATCAAAAACATTCAGTATTTC
-,TRBJ1-1,TRBV28,-,CASSLQNTEAFF,TGTGCCAGCAGTTTGCAGAACACTGAAGCTTTCTTT
many,TRBJ1-1,TRBV12-3/TRBV12-4,-,CASSRGQNTEAFF,TGTGCCAGCAGCCGGGGACAGAACACTGAAGCTTTCTTT
-,TRBJ2-3,TRBV20-1,TRBD2,CSATGLAGEDIQYF,TGTAGTGCCACGGGACTAGCGGGAGAAGATATACAGTATTTT
-,TRBJ2-1,TRBV27,TRBD1,CASSLVRGGWFF,TGTGCCAGCAGTTTGGTGAGAGGGGGCTGGTTCTTC
-,TRBJ2-5,TRBV7-2,TRBD2,CASCLSGGTQETQYF,TGTGCCAGCTGCCTAAGCGGGGGGACCCAAGAGACCCAGTACTTC
many,TRBJ1-4,TRBV4-3,-,CASSQENREDEKLFF,TGCGCCAGCAGCCAAGAAAACAGGGAAGATGAAAAACTGTTTTTT
-,TRBJ1-6,TRBV5-1,-,CASSLGWSSYNSPLHF,TGCGCCAGCAGCCTCGGGTGGAGCTCCTATAATTCACCCCTCCACTTT
-,TRBJ2-7,TRBV20-1,TRBD2,CSNKTAGGRYEQYF,TGCAGTAATAAAACAGCGGGGGGGCGGTACGAGCAGTACTTC
-,TRBJ2-5,TRBV5-6,-,CASSLLESQYF,TGTGCCAGCAGCCTGTTAGAGTCCCAGTACTTC
many,TRBJ2-1,TRBV6-2/TRBV6-3,-,CASSPTRHRSYEQFF,TGTGCCAGCAGCCCGACTCGTCATCGGTCCTATGAGCAGTTCTTC
many,TRBJ1-4,TRBV11-3,-,CASSLERTKLFF,TGTGCCAGCAGCTTAGAGCGGACGAAACTGTTTTTT
-,TRBJ2-1,TRBV11-3,-,CASGPAPGNEHFF,TGTGCCAGCGGCCCCGCACCTGGCAATGAGCACTTCTTC
once,TRBJ2-7,TRBV29-1,-,CSFRLSSYVQYF,TGCAGCTTCAGACTGAGTTCCTACGTGCAGTACTTC
-,TRBJ2-1,TRBV10-3,-,CAISDILGTSSYNEQLF,TGTGCCATCAGTGATATTTTAGGAACCAGCTCCTACAATGAGCAGTTATTC
medium-sized,TRBJ1-4,TRBV4-3,-,CASSRVSGTEKLFF,TGCGCCAGCAGCCGAGTTTCCGGGACAGAAAAACTGTTTTTT